One sample yielded the 29 T cell receptor beta chains listed below, sequenced in a study of shared clonotypes between healthy human individuals (dated by TCRdb to the early 2020s). The method was the immunoSEQ multiplex PCR assay. The clones in this table, taken by TCRdb from immuneACCESS, are in-frame only. Not every clone is retained; where verified, under half of the shortfall comes from an unresolved V gene, and the cause of the rest is unknown. This sample is represented by a few million clones; around 93% of them were singletons. 1.5% to 2% of the sample is held by the ten biggest clonotypes. CD8 naive samples consisted of CD45RO-negative cells that were positively selected for CCR7, yielding a CD45RA+CCR7+ population without TemRA cells. The source material was naive CD8+ T cells from PBMCs. According to the study, the label for this sample's cell subset or site signals: CD45RA+CCR7+. Every receptor here comes from a man aged 18-30 years in good health. Some clones in this sample may be carry-over from other donors' samples.

The rearrangement links TRBV5-6 to TRBJ2-7, with TRBD1 matching over 8 bases. Germline CDR1 SGHDT, CDR2 YYEEEE. With 4 bases clipped from V and 7 bases from J, the junction kept 13 bases outside the gene matches. The CDR3 contains 15 residues. The CDR3 nucleotides are TGTGCCAGCAGCACCCCGGGACAGGCCTCACGGGAGCAGTACTTC. Encoded protein: CASSTPGQASREQYF.

The chain employs TRBV7-9 and TRBJ2-2; the D gene is possibly TRBD1 (6 bases). Germline CDR1 and CDR2: SEHNR and FQNEAQ (reference sequence). V lost 0 bases to trimming and J lost 13 bases, with 18 bases between them. CDR3 length equals 15 residues. The CDR3 is CASSLAVGTPGGLFF. DNA of the CDR3: TGTGCCAGCAGCTTAGCTGTCGGGACACCGGGTGGGCTGTTTTTT.

As regards this clone: At the DNA level, this CDR3 is encoded by other sequences in the same sample as well. The chain employs TRBV7-9 and TRBJ2-7, with D hard to call. Trimming took off 0 bases at V and 2 bases at J, with 14 bases between the two ends. Germline values: CDR1 SEHNR, CDR2 FQNEAQ (reference sequence). The CDR3 length is 16 residues. Here the CDR3 reads CASSLASSGPPYEQYF. As DNA, the CDR3 is TGTGCCAGCAGCTTAGCCAGCTCCGGCCCCCCCTACGAGCAGTACTTC.

V and J are TRBV7-9 and TRBJ2-1; no clear D. The CDR3 is 13 residues long. Trimming stripped 3 bases from V and 8 bases from J, with 11 bases between. CDR1 and CDR2 from the germline V gene are SEHNR and FQNEAQ (reference sequence). The CDR3 DNA reads as TGTGCCAGCAGCTTGGCGAGCGTGTATGAGCAGTTCTTC. This codes for CASSLASVYEQFF.

This clone was observed once. The chain has TRBV9 and TRBJ2-1; 7 nucleotides agree with TRBD2. With V trimmed by 3 bases and J by 1 base, 4 bases remained unmatched. Germline V gene data show CDR1 as SGDLS and CDR2 as YYNGEE. The CDR3 loop spans 15 amino acids. The DNA for the CDR3 is TGTGCCAGCAGCGCCGCCGGGGGGTCCTACAATGAGCAGTTCTTC. Protein sequence: CASSAAGGSYNEQFF.

V gene TRBV30 combines with J gene TRBJ1-1; tentative D call: TRBD1 (6 bases). Trimming shortened V by 3 bases and J by 3 bases, and 11 bases separated the two germline ends. Germline loops: CDR1 GTSNPN, CDR2 SVGIG (reference sequence). There are 13 residues in the CDR3. The CDR3 DNA reads TGTGCCTGGAGGATGAGGGGGTACACTGAAGCTTTCTTT. It is translated as CAWRMRGYTEAFF.

The rearrangement uses TRBV7-8 and TRBJ2-3; D gene unclear. The length of the CDR3 is 14 residues. Germline V CDR1 and CDR2: SGHVS, FQNEAQ. Trimming cost V 1 base and J 2 bases, with 7 bases left between them. The CDR3 sequence: CASSLVGFTDTQYF. The CDR3 nucleotides read TGTGCCAGCAGCTTAGTGGGGTTCACAGATACGCAGTATTTT. Looking up the rest from reference TRBV7-8 and TRBJ2-3 gives the full variable domain: GAGVSQSPRYKVAKRGQDVALRCDPISGHVSLFWYQQALGQGPEFLTYFQNEAQLDKSGLPSDRFFAERPEGSVSTLKIQRTQQEDSAVYLCASSLVGFTDTQYFGPGTRLTVL.

This clone was detected only a few times. This rearrangement joins TRBV7-8 to TRBJ1-1, with no clear D. The CDR3 extends over 14 amino acids. V was clipped by 1 base and J by 4 bases, with 10 bases between them. CDR1 is SGHVS and CDR2 is FQNEAQ in the germline V gene. CDR3 coding DNA: TGTGCCAGCAGCTTAGGGCGCTCTGCCACTGAAGCTTTCTTT. Translating gives CASSLGRSATEAFF.

As for this clone: Additional DNA sequences in this sample encode the identical CDR3. The rearrangement links TRBV27 to TRBJ2-7; D is possibly TRBD1 or TRBD2 (5 bases each). This CDR3 has 14 amino acids. Germline CDR1 MNHEY, CDR2 SMNVEV (reference sequence). Trimming took off 2 bases at V and 1 base at J, with 9 bases between the two ends. The CDR3 reads CASSLRGDSYEQYF. The DNA for the CDR3 is TGTGCCAGCAGTTTACGAGGGGATTCCTACGAGCAGTACTTC.

The J gene is TRBJ1-2, the V gene TRBV7-8, with D unresolved. The germline gives CDR1 SGHVS, CDR2 FQNEAQ. Trimming took 4 bases from V and 8 from J, leaving 20 bases between them. The CDR3 runs to 15 residues. The CDR3 is CASSSRPGPPMGYTF. CDR3 DNA sequence: TGTGCCAGCAGCTCACGCCCGGGCCCTCCTATGGGCTACACCTTC.

A word on this clone: The sample carries other DNA sequences with the same CDR3. This sequence joins TRBV4-1 and TRBJ1-1; 7 nucleotides align to TRBD1. The V gene's germline CDR1 is MGHRA and CDR2 YSYEKL. This CDR3 is 15 amino acids long. Trimming removed 2 bases from V and 1 base from J; junction bases left unmatched: 4. This CDR3 is CASSQRQGSNTEAFF. The CDR3 DNA sequence: TGCGCCAGCAGCCAAAGACAGGGATCGAACACTGAAGCTTTCTTT.

The chain couples TRBV28 to TRBJ1-1; D remains ambiguous. Germline CDR1 is MDHEN and CDR2 is SYDVKM. The CDR3 extends over 13 amino acids. The germline V and J ends were trimmed by 5 bases and 3 bases, with 10 bases remaining between them. In DNA form, the CDR3 reads TGTGCCAGCAGTACCCAGGTCCACACTGAAGCTTTCTTT. This sequence encodes CASSTQVHTEAFF.

DNA for the CDR3: TGTGCCAGCAGCCAAATATTTAAAGGACACTCAAGGAACGGGGAGCTGTTTTTT. As protein: CASSQIFKGHSRNGELFF. V gene TRBV4-2 combines with J gene TRBJ2-2; tentatively, D is TRBD1 (5 bases). V lost 2 bases to trimming and J lost 7 bases, with 23 bases between them. CDR1 LGHNA and CDR2 YNFKEQ come from the germline V gene. There are 18 residues in the CDR3.

A remark on this clone: Other DNA sequences in this sample translate to the same CDR3. The chain links TRBV27 to TRBJ2-7; D is perhaps TRBD1 or TRBD2 (5 bases each). CDR3 size: 14 residues. Trimming shortened V by 3 bases and J by 1 base, and 10 bases separated the two germline ends. Germline-derived CDR1 and CDR2 are MNHEY and SMNVEV (reference sequence). The CDR3 DNA reads as TGTGCCAGCAGTTTCCGGGACGGATCCTACGAGCAGTACTTC. The encoded protein is CASSFRDGSYEQYF.

The chain recombines TRBV4-1 with TRBJ2-7; tentatively, D is TRBD1 (5 bases). CDR1 and CDR2 (germline): MGHRA, YSYEKL. Trimming shortened V by 2 bases and J by 3 bases, and 14 bases separated the two germline ends. The CDR3 sequence is 15 residues long. The CDR3 DNA reads TGCGCCAGCAGCCAAAGGACATTGAATGACTACGAGCAGTACTTC. This codes for CASSQRTLNDYEQYF.

The chain joins TRBV7-8 to TRBJ2-2, with D maybe TRBD1 (6 bases). CDR1 is SGHVS, CDR2 FQNEAQ, per germline. Trimming took 5 bases from V and 2 from J, leaving 12 bases between them. This CDR3 is 15 amino acids long. This chain's CDR3 is CASSRDTYNTGELFF. The CDR3 DNA reads as TGTGCCAGCAGCAGGGACACCTATAACACCGGGGAGCTGTTTTTT.

The chain has TRBV6-5 and TRBJ2-7, with D possibly being TRBD2 (5 bases). The germline gives CDR1 MNHEY, CDR2 SVGAGI. V was cut by 6 bases and J by 6 bases, with 15 bases left in between. There are 13 residues in the CDR3. CDR3 DNA: TGTGCCAGCAGCCCCATGGGAGTCTCCGAGCAGTACTTC. This sequence encodes CASSPMGVSEQYF.

The J gene is TRBJ2-1, the V gene TRBV7-9, with D unclear. Trimming left V 3 bases short and J 9 bases short, with 15 bases between. CDR3 length equals 14 residues. Germline V gene lookup returns CDR1 SEHNR and CDR2 FQNEAQ (reference sequence). CDR3 amino acids: CASSFITVDSEQFF. CDR3 coding DNA: TGTGCCAGCAGCTTTATTACAGTTGATAGTGAGCAGTTCTTC.

The chain joins TRBV4-2 to TRBJ1-1; D gene ambiguous. The germline V gene has CDR1 LGHNA and CDR2 YNFKEQ. The CDR3 contains 12 residues. V dropped 5 bases and J dropped 1 base, with 5 bases sitting between them. The CDR3 loop is CASSYPNTEAFF. CDR3 in DNA: TGTGCCAGCAGCTACCCGAACACTGAAGCTTTCTTT.

The chain links TRBV27 to TRBJ2-7; 11 bases are shared with TRBD2. CDR1 is MNHEY and CDR2 is SMNVEV in the germline V gene (reference sequence). The junction had 6 bases not matched to a gene; V was cut back by 8 bases and J by 0 bases. The CDR3 runs 15 residues. DNA of the CDR3: TGTGCCAGCCGTTCTAGCGGGAGGCTCTCCTACGAGCAGTACTTC. Translated: CASRSSGRLSYEQYF.

The chain joins TRBV9 to TRBJ2-2; 9 nucleotides match TRBD2. CDR1 SGDLS and CDR2 YYNGEE come from the germline V gene. CDR3 length equals 20 residues. Trimming took 4 bases from V and 3 from J; bases not matched to a gene: 19. In nucleotides, the CDR3 is TGTGCCAGCAGCACAGCGGGTTCTGGTAGCGGGAGATCGGACACCGGGGAGCTGTTTTTT. This codes for CASSTAGSGSGRSDTGELFF. Together with reference TRBV9 and TRBJ2-2, the CDR3 gives the full variable domain: DSGVTQTPKHLITATGQRVTLRCSPRSGDLSVYWYQQSLDQGLQFLIQYYNGEERAKGNILERFSAQQFPDLHSELNLSSLELGDSALYFCASSTAGSGSGRSDTGELFFGEGSRLTVL.

The chain carries TRBV10-1 and TRBJ1-1; D gene ambiguous. CDR1 WNHNN and CDR2 SYGVQD come from the germline V gene (reference sequence). The CDR3 covers 13 residues. Trimming left V 2 bases short and J 1 base short, with 5 bases between. The CDR3 reads CASSEEGNTEAFF. The CDR3 nucleotides read TGCGCCAGCAGTGAGGAGGGGAACACTGAAGCTTTCTTT.

This chain links TRBV9 with TRBJ2-3; the match to TRBD2 covers 8 bases. The V gene end was trimmed by 3 bases and the J gene end by 2 bases; junction bases not matched to a gene: 8. The CDR3 has 16 residues. Germline CDR1 and CDR2: SGDLS and YYNGEE. The CDR3 DNA sequence: TGTGCCAGCAGCGAAGGGCGGGAGGTTTTCACAGATACGCAGTATTTT. Protein sequence: CASSEGREVFTDTQYF. The full variable domain, its missing parts supplied by reference TRBV9 and TRBJ2-3, is DSGVTQTPKHLITATGQRVTLRCSPRSGDLSVYWYQQSLDQGLQFLIQYYNGEERAKGNILERFSAQQFPDLHSELNLSSLELGDSALYFCASSEGREVFTDTQYFGPGTRLTVL.

This clone came up once. The rearrangement joins TRBV19 to TRBJ1-1; D call uncertain. Looked up from germline, CDR1 is LNHDA and CDR2 is SQIVND (reference sequence). The CDR3 totals 13 residues. The V gene lost 2 bases and the J gene lost 1 base, with 5 bases spanning the gap. The CDR3 is CASSIFTNTEAFF. For the CDR3, the DNA is TGTGCCAGTAGTATATTTACGAACACTGAAGCTTTCTTT.

This clone came up once. The chain uses TRBV5-6 and TRBJ1-1; the match to TRBD1 covers 8 bases. Germline assignment: CDR1 SGHDT and CDR2 YYEEEE. The CDR3 runs 14 residues. V lost 0 bases to trimming and J lost 4 bases; unmatched junction nucleotides: 2. CDR3 protein: CASSLDRGTTEAFF. CDR3 DNA: TGTGCCAGCAGCTTGGACAGGGGGACCACTGAAGCTTTCTTT. Full variable domain (outside the CDR3, taken from reference TRBV5-6 and TRBJ1-1): DAGVTQSPTHLIKTRGQQVTLRCSPKSGHDTVSWYQQALGQGPQFIFQYYEEEERQRGNFPDRFSGHQFPNYSSELNVNALLLGDSALYLCASSLDRGTTEAFFGQGTRLTVV.

This clone was counted only a few times. The V gene is TRBV6-6, the J gene TRBJ2-2; the match to TRBD1 covers 7 bases. Germline CDR1 reads MNHNY; CDR2 reads SVGAGI (reference sequence). V was clipped by 5 bases and J by 5 bases; unmatched bases: 8. The CDR3 has 15 amino acids. The CDR3 is CASSITGTETGELFF. CDR3 bases: TGTGCCAGCAGTATTACCGGGACAGAGACCGGGGAGCTGTTTTTT.

The V call is TRBV29-1, the J call TRBJ2-2; 9 bases agree with TRBD1. The CDR3 is 13 residues long. CDR1 SQVTM and CDR2 ANQGSEA come from the germline V gene. J was trimmed by 3 bases and V by 7 bases; bases with no gene match: 3. CDR3 DNA: TGCAGCGGAAGGGACAGGGACACCGGGGAGCTGTTTTTT. Translation: CSGRDRDTGELFF.

The chain carries TRBV18 and TRBJ2-3; TRBD2 is a possible D gene (6 bases). With 2 bases removed from V and 4 bases from J, the gap between germline ends came to 19 bases. There are 17 residues in the CDR3. Per the germline V gene, CDR1 is KGHSH and CDR2 is LQKENI. CDR3 nucleotide sequence: TGTGCCAGCTCACCAAGTCGGGGACTCCCGAACTCAGATACGCAGTATTTT. Its translation: CASSPSRGLPNSDTQYF.

V and J are TRBV28 and TRBJ2-6; 11 nucleotides line up with TRBD2. The germline gives CDR1 MDHEN, CDR2 SYDVKM. The V segment lost 4 bases and the J segment 0 bases; nucleotides outside the gene matches: 2. The CDR3 is 17 amino acids. The CDR3 nucleotides are TGTGCCAGCAGTTCTAGCGGGAGGATCTCTGGGGCCAACGTCCTGACTTTC. Translation: CASSSSGRISGANVLTF.